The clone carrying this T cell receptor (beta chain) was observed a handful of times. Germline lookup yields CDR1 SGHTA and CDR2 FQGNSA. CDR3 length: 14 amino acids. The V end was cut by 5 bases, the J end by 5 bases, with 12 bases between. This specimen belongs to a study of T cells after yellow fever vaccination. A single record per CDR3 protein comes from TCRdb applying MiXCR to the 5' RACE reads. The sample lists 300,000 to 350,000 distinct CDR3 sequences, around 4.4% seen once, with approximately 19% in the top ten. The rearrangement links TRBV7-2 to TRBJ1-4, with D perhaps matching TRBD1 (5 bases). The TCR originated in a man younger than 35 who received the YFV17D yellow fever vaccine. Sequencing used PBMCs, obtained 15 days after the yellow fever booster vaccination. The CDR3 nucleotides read TGTGCCAGCAGCCCACTAGGGGCCAATGAAAAACTGTTTTTT. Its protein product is CASSPLGANEKLFF.